This TCR beta chain appears in the sequencing data of a study of T cell changes during pregnancy in multiple sclerosis (dated by TCRdb to about 2019). The study in broad terms: The study examined how the T cell repertoire changed over the course of pregnancy in women with multiple sclerosis.

Receptors were amplified or captured by the immunoSEQ multiplex PCR assay. Held by TCRdb, this immuneACCESS table contains in-frame sequences only and omits some clones. Under half of the omission traces to an unresolved V gene where checked; the cause of the rest is unknown. Here the sample has around 47,000 clones; around 96% occur a single time. Of the sample, roughly 0.8% is held by the ten largest clones. V gives up 1 base and J gives up 0 bases, and the segment between their germline ends measures 7 bases. The CDR3 spans 16 residues, from the cysteine through the phenylalanine. Only the CDR3 DNA stays, 48 bases, in frame from base 1. The germline V gene gives CDR1 as LGHNT and CDR2 as FRNRAP. Comments on this clone: Its antigen is still unknown. No clone much larger than this one lies a single base away; base qualities are absent.

Sequencing used peripheral blood, obtained in the second trimester of pregnancy. The V gene is TRBV12-5 and the J gene is TRBJ2-6, with the D gene too uncertain to name. This TCR was sampled from a female donor with multiple sclerosis, enrolled in a pregnancy study. The CDR3 sequence is CASGLGSNSGANVLTF. The base sequence is TGTGCTAGTGGTTTGGGCAGTAACTCTGGGGCCAACGTCCTGACTTTC.